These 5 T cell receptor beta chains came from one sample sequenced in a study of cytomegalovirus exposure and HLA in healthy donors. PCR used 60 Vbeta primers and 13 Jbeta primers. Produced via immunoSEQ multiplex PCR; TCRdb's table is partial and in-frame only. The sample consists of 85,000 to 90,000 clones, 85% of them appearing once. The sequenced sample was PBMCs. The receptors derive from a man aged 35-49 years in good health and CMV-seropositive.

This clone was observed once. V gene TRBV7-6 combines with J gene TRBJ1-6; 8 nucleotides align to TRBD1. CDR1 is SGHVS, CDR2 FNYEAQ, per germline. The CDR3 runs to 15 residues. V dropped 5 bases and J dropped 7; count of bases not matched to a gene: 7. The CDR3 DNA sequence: TGTGCCAGCAGCCCCGGACAGGGACCGAATTCACCCCTCCACTTT. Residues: CASSPGQGPNSPLHF. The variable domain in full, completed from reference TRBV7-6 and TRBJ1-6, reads GAGVSQSPRYKVTKRGQDVALRCDPISGHVSLYWYRQALGQGPEFLTYFNYEAQQDKSGLPNDRFSAERPEGSISTLTIQRTEQRDSAMYRCASSPGQGPNSPLHFGNGTRLTVT.

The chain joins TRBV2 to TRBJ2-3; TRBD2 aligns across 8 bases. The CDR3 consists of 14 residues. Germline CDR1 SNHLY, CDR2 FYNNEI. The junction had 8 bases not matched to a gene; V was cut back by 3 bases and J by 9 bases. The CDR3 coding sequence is TGTGCCAGCAGTGACCGAGGCGGGGGGATAACGCAGTATTTT. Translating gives CASSDRGGGITQYF.

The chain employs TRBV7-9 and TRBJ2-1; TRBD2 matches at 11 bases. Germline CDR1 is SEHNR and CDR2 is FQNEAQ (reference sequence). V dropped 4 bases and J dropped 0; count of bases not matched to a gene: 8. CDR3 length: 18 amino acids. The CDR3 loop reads CASSSGGLAVSSYNEQFF. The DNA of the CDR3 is TGTGCCAGCAGCTCAGGGGGACTAGCGGTAAGCTCCTACAATGAGCAGTTCTTC.

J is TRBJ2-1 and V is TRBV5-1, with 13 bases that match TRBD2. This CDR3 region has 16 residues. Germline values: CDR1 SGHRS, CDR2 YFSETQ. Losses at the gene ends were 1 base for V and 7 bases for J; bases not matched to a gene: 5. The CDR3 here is CASSLKPGLAGNEQFF. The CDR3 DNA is TGCGCCAGCAGCTTGAAGCCGGGACTAGCGGGAAATGAGCAGTTCTTC.

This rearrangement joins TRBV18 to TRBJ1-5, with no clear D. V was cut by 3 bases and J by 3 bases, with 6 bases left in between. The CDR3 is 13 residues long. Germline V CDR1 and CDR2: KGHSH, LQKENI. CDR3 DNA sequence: TGTGCCAGCTCACCCGAGGCCAATCAGCCCCAGCATTTT. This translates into CASSPEANQPQHF.